A single sample is the source of the 23 T cell receptor beta chains below, sequenced in a study of T-cell reconstitution after alpha-beta-depleted transplantation in children. TCRbeta library construction was performed incorporating unique molecular identifiers. TCRdb re-analysed the PCR reads in MiXCR, keeping a single row per CDR3 protein. The data show approximately 800,000 distinct CDR3 sequences, around 17% seen once. The material was PBMCs, mostly from graft donor cells, obtained 360 days after TCRalphabeta/CD19-depleted stem cell transplant. The receptors derive from a male patient younger than 18 who had a stem cell transplant for acute lymphoblastic leukemia, so the T cells may come from the graft donor.

This clonotype was detected a few times. The V gene is TRBV7-8, the J gene TRBJ2-1; TRBD2 matches 11 bases. The CDR3 consists of 17 residues. In germline, CDR1 is SGHVS, CDR2 FQNEAQ. J was trimmed by 0 bases and V by 2 bases; bases with no gene match: 3. The CDR3 region has the DNA TGTGCCAGCAGCTTATCGGGACTAGCGGCCTCCTACAATGAGCAGTTCTTC. Protein sequence: CASSLSGLAASYNEQFF.

The chain has TRBV12-3 or TRBV12-4 and TRBJ2-7, with D unresolved. The ends were cut back, 3 bases at V and 3 bases at J, with 12 bases in the middle. The length of the CDR3 is 14 residues. As DNA, the CDR3 is TGTGCCAGCAGTTTCTGGCGTTTGGACTACGAGCAGTACTTC. Translating gives CASSFWRLDYEQYF.

The chain has TRBV10-1 and TRBJ2-1; D not resolved. The V end was cut by 2 bases, the J end by 4 bases, with 12 bases between. The CDR3 consists of 15 residues. CDR1 and CDR2 (germline): WNHNN, SYGVQD (reference sequence). CDR3 DNA sequence: TGCGCCAGCAGTGAGCCCCCCCCAAGTTACAATGAGCAGTTCTTC. Encoded protein: CASSEPPPSYNEQFF.

This clonotype was recorded a few times. The gene calls are TRBV12-3 or TRBV12-4 and TRBJ1-2; no definite D call. Trimming took 1 base from V and 7 from J, leaving 19 bases between them. CDR3 length: 16 residues. This CDR3 reads CASSLDGGRTPRGYTF. CDR3 nucleotides: TGTGCCAGCAGTTTAGATGGCGGAAGAACCCCCCGTGGCTACACCTTC.

V usage is TRBV7-8 and J usage is TRBJ2-3; the match to TRBD2 covers 7 bases. The CDR3 contains 16 residues. V trimming: 1 base; J trimming: 1 base; junction bases outside the gene matches: 5. CDR1 is SGHVS and CDR2 is FQNEAQ in the germline V gene. In DNA, the CDR3 is TGTGCCAGCAGCTTAGATGGGGCGGGAGGCACAGATACGCAGTATTTT. It specifies CASSLDGAGGTDTQYF.

The chain recombines TRBV11-1 with TRBJ1-2, with a tentative D call TRBD1 (5 bases). CDR1 is SGHAT and CDR2 is FQDESV in the germline V gene (reference sequence). V lost 1 base and J lost 6, with 24 bases in between. The length of the CDR3 is 18 residues. The CDR3 DNA sequence: TGTGCCAGCAGCTTAGTAGTGGCAAGGGACGGCGCGGGTAATGGCTACACCTTC. The encoded protein is CASSLVVARDGAGNGYTF.

This clonotype has just a few counts. V is TRBV7-2 and J is TRBJ2-2; the D gene is possibly TRBD2 (5 bases). CDR3 length equals 16 residues. Trimming took off 5 bases at V and 8 bases at J, with 21 bases between the two ends. Germline CDR1 is SGHTA and CDR2 is FQGNSA. The CDR3 sequence is CASSPEWARAEGELFF. The CDR3, as DNA: TGTGCCAGCAGCCCAGAATGGGCGAGGGCCGAAGGGGAGCTGTTTTTT.

The chain is built from TRBV18 and TRBJ2-7; tentatively, D is TRBD2 (5 bases). V dropped 1 base and J dropped 0 bases, with 13 bases sitting between them. Germline CDR1 reads KGHSH; CDR2 reads LQKENI. The CDR3 consists of 16 residues. CDR3 in amino acids: CASSPQAGLLSYEQYF. CDR3 DNA sequence: TGTGCCAGCTCACCACAGGCGGGCCTCCTCTCCTACGAGCAGTACTTC. Based on the CDR3 plus reference TRBV18 and TRBJ2-7, the full variable domain is NAGVMQNPRHLVRRRGQEARLRCSPMKGHSHVYWYRQLPEEGLKFMVYLQKENIIDESGMPKERFSAEFPKEGPSILRIQQVVRGDSAAYFCASSPQAGLLSYEQYFGPGTRLTVT.

This clonotype was found many times. This chain uses TRBV5-1 with TRBJ2-7; TRBD1 is a possible D gene (6 bases). Germline lookup yields CDR1 SGHRS and CDR2 YFSETQ. The V end was cut by 0 bases, the J end by 3 bases, with 7 bases between. CDR3 length: 13 residues. In DNA form, the CDR3 reads TGCGCCAGCAGCTTGGAACAGGGCTACGAGCAGTACTTC. Translated: CASSLEQGYEQYF. The variable domain in full, completed from reference TRBV5-1 and TRBJ2-7, reads KAGVTQTPRYLIKTRGQQVTLSCSPISGHRSVSWYQQTPGQGLQFLFEYFSETQRNKGNFPGRFSGRQFSNSRSEMNVSTLELGDSALYLCASSLEQGYEQYFGPGTRLTVT.

This clonotype was counted only a few times. J is TRBJ2-1 and V is TRBV9, with D tentatively TRBD2 (6 bases). The germline gives CDR1 SGDLS, CDR2 YYNGEE. Trimming removed 0 bases at V and 12 bases at J, with 16 bases between. The CDR3 runs 14 residues. Here the CDR3 reads CASSVVEGPILQFF. CDR3 coding DNA: TGTGCCAGCAGCGTAGTGGAGGGCCCCATCTTGCAGTTCTTC.

This clonotype was seen at least ten times. The chain employs TRBV4-2 and TRBJ2-3; no definite D call. The V end lost 4 bases, the J end lost 4 bases, and 18 bases lay between the germline ends. CDR1 and CDR2 from the germline V gene are LGHNA and YNFKEQ. The CDR3 covers 16 residues. The CDR3 here is CASSPRNGFGPDTQYF. DNA of the CDR3: TGTGCCAGCAGCCCTCGCAACGGCTTTGGGCCAGATACGCAGTATTTT.

This clonotype appeared many times. This rearrangement joins TRBV10-2 to TRBJ2-3, with D unresolved. The CDR3 runs to 13 residues. With 3 bases removed from V and 4 bases from J, the gap between germline ends came to 8 bases. Per germline, CDR1 WSHSY and CDR2 SAAADI. The CDR3 bases are TGCGCCAGCAGTGAAAGTGGCGCAGATACGCAGTATTTT. Translating gives CASSESGADTQYF.

The rearrangement links TRBV27 to TRBJ2-3, with TRBD1 identical over 10 bases. The CDR3 consists of 15 residues. CDR1 and CDR2 from the germline V gene are MNHEY and SMNVEV (reference sequence). Trimming cost V 4 bases and J 7 bases; bases outside gene matches: 8. The CDR3 DNA reads TGTGCCAGCAGTTCCCGACAGGGGGCCATGAATACGCAGTATTTT. Residues: CASSSRQGAMNTQYF.

This clonotype occurred a few times. The chain recombines TRBV7-9 with TRBJ2-6; the D is unclear. The CDR3 consists of 17 residues. Looked up from germline, CDR1 is SEHNR and CDR2 is FQNEAQ (reference sequence). Trimming left V 5 bases short and J 2 bases short, with 16 bases between. CDR3 sequence (DNA): TGTGCCAGCAGCCCCACGACACACCTTGCTGGGGCCAACGTCCTGACTTTC. It codes for CASSPTTHLAGANVLTF.

V and J are TRBV29-1 and TRBJ2-7, with D perhaps matching TRBD1 or TRBD2 (5 bases each). Germline lookup yields CDR1 SQVTM and CDR2 ANQGSEA. This CDR3 has 14 residues. Trimming shortened V by 6 bases and J by 0 bases, and 15 bases separated the two germline ends. The CDR3 bases are TGCAGCGTCGCTGGGACCCCTAGCTCCTACGAGCAGTACTTC. Protein sequence: CSVAGTPSSYEQYF.

V and J are TRBV29-1 and TRBJ1-1; possibly TRBD1 for D (6 bases). The V gene's germline CDR1 is SQVTM and CDR2 ANQGSEA. The CDR3 is 13 residues long. V lost 6 bases and J lost 3, with 14 bases in between. The DNA of the CDR3 is TGCAGCGTGGGGTGGGGGCAAGACACTGAAGCTTTCTTT. Protein sequence: CSVGWGQDTEAFF.

The chain couples TRBV6-5 to TRBJ1-3; 10 bases line up with TRBD1. This CDR3 comprises 18 residues. V was pared by 0 bases and J by 4 bases, with 9 bases of the junction left unmatched. The germline gives CDR1 MNHEY, CDR2 SVGAGI. The CDR3 DNA sequence: TGTGCCAGCAGTTACTCGCTCCGGGACAGGGGCTTGGGAAACACCATATATTTT. Translated: CASSYSLRDRGLGNTIYF.

The genes are TRBV7-2 and TRBJ2-2; maybe TRBD2 (5 bases). The CDR3 is 14 amino acids. Trimming left V 5 bases short and J 5 bases short, with 12 bases between. Looked up from germline, CDR1 is SGHTA and CDR2 is FQGNSA. DNA of the CDR3: TGTGCCAGCAGCCACTGGACTTTTACCGGGGAGCTGTTTTTT. Amino acids: CASSHWTFTGELFF.

This clonotype was picked up a small number of times. The chain employs TRBV12-3 or TRBV12-4 and TRBJ2-4; a possible D gene is TRBD2 (6 bases). This CDR3 spans 17 amino acids. Between the trimmed V and J ends, which lost 4 bases and 0 bases, there was a span of 16 bases. CDR3 region: CASSSRAGPLAKNIQYF. CDR3 DNA sequence: TGTGCCAGCAGTTCACGAGCGGGCCCGCTAGCCAAAAACATTCAGTACTTC.

V gene TRBV5-1 combines with J gene TRBJ2-3; 9 bases match TRBD1. V lost 1 base and J lost 3; bases outside the gene matches: 9. Germline CDR1 SGHRS, CDR2 YFSETQ. The CDR3 has 17 residues. This chain's CDR3 is CASSLPTGGIETDTQYF. CDR3 sequence (DNA): TGCGCCAGCAGCTTGCCTACAGGGGGCATAGAAACAGATACGCAGTATTTT. Full variable domain (remainder filled in from reference TRBV5-1 and TRBJ2-3): KAGVTQTPRYLIKTRGQQVTLSCSPISGHRSVSWYQQTPGQGLQFLFEYFSETQRNKGNFPGRFSGRQFSNSRSEMNVSTLELGDSALYLCASSLPTGGIETDTQYFGPGTRLTVL.

The chain combines TRBV25-1 with TRBJ1-2; TRBD1 is a possible D gene (5 bases). The V end lost 3 bases, the J end lost 3 bases, and 8 bases lay between the germline ends. Germline CDR1 and CDR2: MGHDK and SYGVNS. The CDR3 has 13 amino acids. CDR3 amino acids: CASSEGDDYGYTF. Here the CDR3 DNA reads TGTGCCAGCAGTGAGGGGGATGACTATGGCTACACCTTC.

The chain carries TRBV14 and TRBJ1-2, with TRBD1 matching 8 bases. This CDR3 contains 15 residues. V shed 1 base and J 4 bases; nucleotides not matched to a gene: 5. In germline, CDR1 is SGHDN, CDR2 FVKESK. CDR3 nucleotide sequence: TGTGCCAGCAGCCAAGCGGAGACAGGGGTCTATGGCTACACCTTC. Translation: CASSQAETGVYGYTF.

This chain links TRBV20-1 with TRBJ1-4; TRBD1 matches at 8 bases. CDR1 and CDR2 (germline): DFQATT, SNEGSKA (reference sequence). The CDR3 spans 13 residues. The J segment lost 4 bases and the V segment lost 7 bases, leaving 5 bases of the junction unmatched. CDR3 in amino acids: CSVTGGFNEKLFF. DNA for the CDR3: TGCAGTGTTACAGGGGGATTTAATGAAAAACTGTTTTTT.